This T cell receptor beta chain appears in the sequencing data of a study of shared clonotypes between healthy human individuals. Repertoires were generated with immunoSEQ multiplex PCR, while TCRdb's copy carries only in-frame clones and drops some. The sample consists of some 320,000 clones, over 75% of them appearing once. This clone has just one count. What it binds is not known. General study points: Larger richness was generally estimated for naive than memory subsets.

The sequencing input was memory CD8+ T cells sorted from blood. Specified subset: CD45RO+ cells pooled with CCR7-negative TemRA cells. The sequence derives from a man aged 18 to 29 in good health.

The CDR3 reads CASSYEAGPAGELFF. Written as DNA, the CDR3 is TGTGCCAGCAGTTACGAAGCAGGCCCCGCCGGGGAGCTGTTTTTT. The V and J genes are TRBV6-6 and TRBJ2-2; D gene unclear. The germline V gene encodes CDR1 MNHNY and CDR2 SVGAGI (reference sequence). V dropped 2 bases and J dropped 6 bases, with 13 bases sitting between them. The CDR3 extends over 15 amino acids.